These 15 T cell receptor beta chains were sequenced from one sample in a study of early T cells in non-severe SARS-CoV-2 infection. TCRdb analysed the 5' RACE reads with MiXCR anew, one entry per CDR3 protein. The sample has around 84,000 distinct CDR3 sequences; approximately 15% are singletons. The sequenced sample consisted of whole blood. These receptors were collected from an adult who was a healthcare worker with PCR-confirmed SARS-CoV-2 infection or an uninfected control (not recorded which).

This clonotype occurred many times. The genes are TRBV5-1 and TRBJ1-3, with D unresolved. This CDR3 has 14 residues. Trimming removed 4 bases from V and 2 bases from J, with 10 bases in between. CDR1 SGHRS and CDR2 YFSETQ come from the germline V gene. CDR3 amino acids: CASSTDQPGNTIYF. CDR3 sequence (DNA): TGCGCCAGCAGCACGGACCAGCCTGGAAACACCATATATTTT.

This clonotype was counted at least ten times. The genes are TRBV5-1 and TRBJ2-7, with D possibly TRBD1 on 6 matching bases. CDR1 is SGHRS, CDR2 YFSETQ, per germline. The germline V and J ends were trimmed by 4 bases and 1 base, with 15 bases remaining between them. There are 15 residues in the CDR3. The CDR3 nucleotides read TGCGCCAGCAGCCCCTCCCAGGGGCGATCCTACGAGCAGTACTTC. Its protein is CASSPSQGRSYEQYF. Variable domain in full (rest from reference TRBV5-1 and TRBJ2-7): KAGVTQTPRYLIKTRGQQVTLSCSPISGHRSVSWYQQTPGQGLQFLFEYFSETQRNKGNFPGRFSGRQFSNSRSEMNVSTLELGDSALYLCASSPSQGRSYEQYFGPGTRLTVT.

The gene calls are TRBV18 and TRBJ1-6; 8 bases match TRBD1. Germline lookup yields CDR1 KGHSH and CDR2 LQKENI. V trimming: 2 bases; J trimming: 10 bases; junction bases outside the gene matches: 16. The CDR3 totals 18 residues. CDR3 bases: TGTGCCAGCTCACCAACCTCGGGCAGGGGGCTCCAGCACTCACCCCTCCACTTT. It encodes CASSPTSGRGLQHSPLHF.

This clonotype was recorded many times. The chain combines TRBV10-3 with TRBJ2-3; 7 nucleotides line up with TRBD1. CDR1 ENHRY and CDR2 SYGVKD come from the germline V gene. V was pared by 8 bases and J by 0 bases, with 5 bases of the junction left unmatched. The CDR3 contains 14 residues. The DNA of the CDR3 is TGTGCCATCCGTCGGGACAGCAGCACAGATACGCAGTATTTT. As protein: CAIRRDSSTDTQYF.

This rearrangement joins TRBV29-1 to TRBJ1-1, with D possibly being TRBD1 (5 bases). This CDR3 has 13 residues. Per the germline V gene, CDR1 is SQVTM and CDR2 is ANQGSEA. The V end lost 4 bases, the J end lost 0 bases, and 9 bases lay between the germline ends. In nucleotides, the CDR3 is TGCAGCGTTGCCAGGGCGATGAACACTGAAGCTTTCTTT. Translating gives CSVARAMNTEAFF.

The chain combines TRBV30 with TRBJ2-1; D remains unclear. CDR1 and CDR2 (germline): GTSNPN, SVGIG (reference sequence). V lost 1 base and J 9 bases, leaving 16 bases between the germline ends. CDR3 length: 14 residues. This CDR3 is CAWSEGSLVVEQFF. CDR3 DNA sequence: TGTGCCTGGAGTGAAGGAAGTCTCGTAGTTGAGCAGTTCTTC.

This rearrangement joins TRBV6-2 or TRBV6-3 to TRBJ2-7, with a weak D call TRBD2 (5 bases). The germline gives CDR1 MNHEY, CDR2 SVGEGT. V was trimmed by 0 bases and J by 0 bases, leaving 15 bases between them. The CDR3 sequence is 17 residues long. The CDR3 here is CASSYSRSDGVSYEQYF. DNA for the CDR3: TGTGCCAGCAGTTACTCGAGATCGGACGGGGTCTCCTACGAGCAGTACTTC.

The CDR3 DNA sequence: TGTGCCAGCAGCTCGTACGACAGGGTGAACACTGAAGCTTTCTTT. Translating it yields CASSSYDRVNTEAFF. The V call is TRBV5-6, the J call TRBJ1-1, with TRBD1 matching over 7 bases. The CDR3 sequence is 15 residues long. The germline CDR1 and CDR2 sequences are SGHDT and YYEEEE. Trimming at V came to 3 bases and at J to 0 bases, leaving 5 bases not matched to a gene.

The chain couples TRBV12-3 or TRBV12-4 to TRBJ1-2, with 10 bases lining up with TRBD1. V shed 10 bases and J 4 bases; nucleotides not matched to a gene: 9. This CDR3 has 14 residues. CDR3 sequence: CATERGTGAYGYTF. The CDR3 nucleotides are TGTGCCACCGAGAGGGGGACAGGGGCCTATGGCTACACCTTC.

The rearrangement joins TRBV6-2 or TRBV6-3 to TRBJ1-1; 10 nucleotides align to TRBD1. The CDR3 runs 17 residues. Germline V gene lookup returns CDR1 MNHEY and CDR2 SVGEGT. The V and J ends lost 5 bases and 0 bases, in that order; junction bases with no gene match: 9. The chain's CDR3 is CASSLSGTGDLNTEAFF. CDR3 DNA sequence: TGTGCCAGCAGTCTCTCCGGGACAGGGGATTTGAACACTGAAGCTTTCTTT.

This clonotype appeared many times. The genes are TRBV7-6 and TRBJ2-1; 8 nucleotides agree with TRBD2. The trim removed 6 bases at V and 0 bases at J, leaving 4 bases unmatched. The CDR3 has 15 residues. Germline CDR1 is SGHVS and CDR2 is FNYEAQ. The DNA for the CDR3 is TGTGCCAGCAGTTCGCTAGCGGGCTCCTACAATGAGCAGTTCTTC. This encodes CASSSLAGSYNEQFF.

This clonotype was detected ten times or more. The chain has TRBV7-8 and TRBJ1-2; TRBD1 matches at 7 bases. Germline V gene lookup returns CDR1 SGHVS and CDR2 FQNEAQ. The CDR3 sequence is 15 residues long. V lost 5 bases, J lost 4 bases, and 10 bases stayed unmatched. CDR3 protein: CASSETGVEAYGYTF. DNA for the CDR3: TGTGCCAGCAGCGAAACAGGGGTGGAGGCCTATGGCTACACCTTC.

This clonotype occurred a few times. The chain uses TRBV10-3 and TRBJ2-1; 7 nucleotides line up with TRBD2. Losses at the gene ends were 10 bases for V and 7 bases for J; bases not matched to a gene: 16. Germline CDR1 ENHRY, CDR2 SYGVKD. The CDR3 is 15 residues long. DNA for the CDR3: TGTGCCACCCAGGAGGGCGGGAGATCGGAAAATGAGCAGTTCTTC. Protein sequence: CATQEGGRSENEQFF.

This clonotype turned up a few times. The chain couples TRBV6-1 to TRBJ2-1; D is unclear. The V gene's germline CDR1 is MNHNS and CDR2 SASEGT. This CDR3 is 14 amino acids long. V was pared by 4 bases and J by 2 bases, with 9 bases between. The CDR3 here is CASSGRVPYNEQFF. The CDR3 DNA is TGTGCCAGCAGTGGGAGAGTACCCTACAATGAGCAGTTCTTC.

The table lists this clonotype with a few counts. The chain employs TRBV7-8 and TRBJ2-5, with a weak D call TRBD1 (5 bases). The CDR3 consists of 13 residues. Germline V lookup: CDR1 SGHVS, CDR2 FQNEAQ. V lost 2 bases to trimming and J lost 4 bases, with 8 bases between them. The CDR3 reads CASSLSGSETQYF. In nucleotides, the CDR3 is TGTGCCAGCAGCTTATCAGGGTCAGAGACCCAGTACTTC. Using reference TRBV7-8 and TRBJ2-5 for the parts outside the CDR3, the full variable domain is GAGVSQSPRYKVAKRGQDVALRCDPISGHVSLFWYQQALGQGPEFLTYFQNEAQLDKSGLPSDRFFAERPEGSVSTLKIQRTQQEDSAVYLCASSLSGSETQYFGPGTRLLVL.